This T cell receptor beta chain was sequenced for a study of cytomegalovirus exposure and HLA in healthy donors. The PCR made use of 60 Vbeta and 13 Jbeta primers. This table comes from immunoSEQ multiplex PCR, and its TCRdb copy is limited to in-frame clones, with some not included. The sample consists of tens of thousands of clones, around 78% of them appearing once. With V trimmed by 7 bases and J by 5 bases, 6 bases remained unmatched. This CDR3 has 14 amino acids. CDR1 is MDHEN and CDR2 is SYDVKM in the germline V gene. The TCR was taken from a middle-aged man in good health and CMV-seronegative. The sequenced sample consisted of PBMCs. This chain uses TRBV28 with TRBJ1-5, with TRBD1 identical over 9 bases. This CDR3 is CASTPRQGDQPQHF. The CDR3 DNA reads TGTGCCAGCACCCCAAGACAGGGGGATCAGCCCCAGCATTTT.